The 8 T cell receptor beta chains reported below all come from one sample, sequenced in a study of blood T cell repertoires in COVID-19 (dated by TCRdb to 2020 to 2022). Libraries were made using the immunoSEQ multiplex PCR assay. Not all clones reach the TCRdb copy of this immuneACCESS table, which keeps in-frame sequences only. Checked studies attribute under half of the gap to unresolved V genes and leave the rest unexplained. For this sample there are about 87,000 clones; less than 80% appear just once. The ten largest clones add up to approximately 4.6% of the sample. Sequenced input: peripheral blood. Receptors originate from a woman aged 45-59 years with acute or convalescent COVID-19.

CDR3 residues: CASSLFRGYEQYF. CDR3 nucleotides: TGCGCCAGCAGCTTGTTCAGGGGTTACGAGCAGTACTTC. The rearrangement uses TRBV5-1 and TRBJ2-7, with a possible D match to TRBD1 (6 bases). The ends were cut back, 1 base at V and 4 bases at J, with 9 bases in the middle. CDR3 size: 13 residues. Germline lookup yields CDR1 SGHRS and CDR2 YFSETQ.

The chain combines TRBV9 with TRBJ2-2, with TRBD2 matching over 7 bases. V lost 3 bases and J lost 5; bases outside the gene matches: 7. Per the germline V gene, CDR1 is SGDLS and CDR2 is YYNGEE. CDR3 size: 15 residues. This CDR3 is CASSARGGDTGELFF. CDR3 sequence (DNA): TGTGCCAGCAGCGCTCGGGGAGGGGATACCGGGGAGCTGTTTTTT.

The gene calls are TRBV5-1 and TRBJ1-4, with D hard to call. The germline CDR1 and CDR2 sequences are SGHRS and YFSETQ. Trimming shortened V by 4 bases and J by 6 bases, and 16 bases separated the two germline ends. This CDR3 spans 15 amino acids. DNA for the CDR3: TGCGCCAGCAGCCGGGCCATGGGGAGAGATGAAAAACTGTTTTTT. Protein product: CASSRAMGRDEKLFF.

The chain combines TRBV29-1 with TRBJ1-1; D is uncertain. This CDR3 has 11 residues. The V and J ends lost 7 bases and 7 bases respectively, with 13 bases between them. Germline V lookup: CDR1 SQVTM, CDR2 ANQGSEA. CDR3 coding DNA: TGCAGCGCCACGAACAGAAATGAAGCTTTCTTT. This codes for CSATNRNEAFF.

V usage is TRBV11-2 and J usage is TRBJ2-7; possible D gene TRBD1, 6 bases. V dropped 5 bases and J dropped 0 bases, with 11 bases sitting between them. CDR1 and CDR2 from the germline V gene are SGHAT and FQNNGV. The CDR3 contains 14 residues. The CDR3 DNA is TGTGCCAGCAGCCCCTTGACAGGCTCCTACGAGCAGTACTTC. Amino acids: CASSPLTGSYEQYF.

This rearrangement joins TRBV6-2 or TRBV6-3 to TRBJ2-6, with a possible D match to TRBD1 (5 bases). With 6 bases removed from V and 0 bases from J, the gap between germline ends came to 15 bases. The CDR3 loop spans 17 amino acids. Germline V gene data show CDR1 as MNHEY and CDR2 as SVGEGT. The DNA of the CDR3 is TGTGCCAGCAGCCCCCTATCAGGGATCTCTGGGGCCAACGTCCTGACTTTC. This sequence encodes CASSPLSGISGANVLTF.

As DNA, the CDR3 is TGTGCCAGCAGCTCCATTAATGAGCAGTTCTTC. The encoded protein is CASSSINEQFF. This chain links TRBV6-2 or TRBV6-3 with TRBJ2-1; D ambiguous. Trimming removed 6 bases at V and 7 bases at J, with 7 bases between. The CDR3 totals 11 residues. Germline CDR1 MNHEY, CDR2 SVGEGT.

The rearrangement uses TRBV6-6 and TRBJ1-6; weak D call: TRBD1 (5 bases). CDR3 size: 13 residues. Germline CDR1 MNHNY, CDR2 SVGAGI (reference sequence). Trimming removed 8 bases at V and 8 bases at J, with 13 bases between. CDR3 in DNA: TGTGCCAGCTCACAGTGGGGGGATTCACCCCTCCACTTT. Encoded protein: CASSQWGDSPLHF.